These T cell receptor gamma chains were read from a single sample in a study of Vδ1+ human thymocytes. TCRdb redid clone calling on the multiplex PCR reads using CATT. The sample yields approximately 20,000 gamma-chain clones, about 13% seen once. Sequencing was carried out using Vdelta1+ gamma-delta thymocytes from the thymus. The receptors stem from a child younger than two who had congenital heart surgery. Each CDR3 is given with its conserved first and last residue.

>TRGV2
CATWKKVNYYKKLF
>TRGV9
CALREVVGDWIKTF
>TRGV8
CATWDLWSGYKKLF
>TRGV9
CALWEGNKKLF
>TRGV4
CATWDGHGGGSDWIKTF
>TRGV5
CATWDLPAGELGKKIKVF
>TRGV3
CATWDRVYYKKLF
>TRGV8
CATWDGSPPSDWIKTF
>TRGV5
CATWDSNYYKKLF
>TRGV3
CATWDFRHPKKLF
>TRGV4
CATWDGPGKLF
>TRGV4
CATWSYYKKLF
>TRGV8
CATWDSDRPYYKKLF
>TRGV5
CATWDRVTLSLGKLF
>TRGV9
CALWEVLGNYYKKLF
>TRGV8
CATWDRQRNYYKKLF
>TRGV9
CALWEVTYYKKLF
>TRGV8
CATWDGPGSSDWIKTF
>TRGV4
CATWNGFYYYKKLF
>TRGV8
CATWLSSSDWIKTF
>TRGV8
CATWDRQYYKKLF
>TRGV9
CALWEVLGGCYKKLF
>TRGV4
CATWNGGGYKKLF
>TRGV9
CALWEVHFGYKKLF
>TRGV4
CATWDVHYYKKLF
>TRGV4
CATWNGPKEDSDWIKTF
>TRGV9
CALWDPVQELGKKIKVF
>TRGV4
CATWNDRRDWIKTF
>TRGV9
CALWSPALFSYEKLF
>TRGV2
CATWDGRRSSDWIKTF
>TRGV8
CATWGLSRFKIF
>TRGV4
CATWNRKINKKLF
>TRGV9
CALWEWYKKLF
>TRGV9
CALWEVYSSDWIKTF
>TRGV4
CATWDAGWFKIF
>TRGV2
CATWDGRHYYKKLF
>TRGV9
CAFEGGLTGWFKIF
>TRGV3
CATWDRLGGWIKTF
>TRGV5
CATWDRPNKKLF
>TRGV9
CALWEVHAEKRNYYKKLF
>TRGV5
CATWDRPVYKKLF